Listed below are T cell receptor beta chains from one sample, sequenced in a study of CD8 T cells in ankylosing spondylitis. TCRdb analysed the 5' RACE reads with MiXCR anew, one entry per CDR3 protein. Among about 42,000 distinct CDR3 sequences listed, 3.5% to 4% were seen once. The sample comprised blood, either unsorted or a sorted T cell fraction (not recorded which). Receptors originate from a female donor with ankylosing spondylitis or in good health (not recorded which). Both conserved end residues are part of each CDR3. D genes are given only for firm matches. The size of a clone is reported for some rows only, either as once, few or many, or as a class for expanded clones.

-	many	TRBV28	TRBJ2-1	CEERRDNEQFF	TGTGAGGAGCGCAGGGACAATGAGCAGTTCTTC
-	many	TRBV9	TRBJ2-7	CASSAHTNLQGSEQYF	TGTGCCAGCAGCGCCCACACCAACCTACAGGGCTCCGAGCAGTACTTC
-	many	TRBV9	TRBJ2-1	CASSVRAGISYNEQFF	TGTGCCAGCAGCGTACGGGCGGGGATAAGCTACAATGAGCAGTTCTTC
TRBD2	many	TRBV9	TRBJ2-3	CASSVGTGTSGGPSTDTQYF	TGTGCCAGCAGCGTGGGAACCGGGACTAGCGGGGGCCCTTCCACAGATACGCAGTATTTT
-	many	TRBV9	TRBJ1-4	CASSVGTDEKLFF	TGTGCCAGCAGCGTAGGAACAGACGAAAAACTGTTTTTT
TRBD1	many	TRBV9	TRBJ1-2	CASSVAETGGRYGYTF	TGTGCCAGCAGCGTAGCGGAGACAGGGGGGCGCTATGGCTACACCTTC
-	-	TRBV9	TRBJ2-1	CASRPRLGSVDEQFF	TGTGCCAGCAGACCTCGACTAGGGTCGGTGGATGAGCAGTTCTTC
-	many	TRBV9	TRBJ2-2	CASSVGSGRRGDTGELFF	TGTGCCAGCAGCGTAGGATCCGGGAGAAGAGGGGACACCGGGGAGCTGTTTTTT
TRBD2	many	TRBV9	TRBJ2-2	CASSVVERGGELFF	TGTGCCAGCAGCGTAGTGGAGCGGGGCGGGGAGCTGTTTTTT
TRBD2	many	TRBV9	TRBJ2-3	CASSERAGGPTDTQYF	TGTGCCAGCAGCGAACGAGCGGGAGGGCCCACAGATACGCAGTATTTT
-	many	TRBV9	TRBJ1-1	CASSALQKNTEAFF	TGTGCCAGCAGCGCCCTCCAGAAGAACACTGAAGCTTTCTTT
TRBD1	many	TRBV9	TRBJ2-1	CASSPQPGQGGEQFF	TGTGCCAGCAGCCCCCAACCGGGACAGGGGGGTGAGCAGTTCTTC
-	many	TRBV9	TRBJ2-3	CASSTYGGPADTQYF	TGTGCCAGCAGCACCTACGGGGGGCCGGCAGATACGCAGTATTTT
TRBD2	many	TRBV9	TRBJ2-5	CASSVGVAGQETQYF	TGTGCCAGCAGCGTAGGGGTAGCGGGACAAGAGACCCAGTACTTC
TRBD2	few	TRBV9	TRBJ2-2	CASSPAWTRDGELFF	TGTGCCAGCAGCCCTGCCTGGACTAGGGACGGGGAGCTGTTTTTT
-	few	TRBV9	TRBJ1-1	CASSVYGGTEAFF	TGTGCCAGCAGCGTCTACGGGGGCACTGAAGCTTTCTTT
-	many	TRBV9	TRBJ2-1	CASSVDQGSSYNEQFF	TGTGCCAGCAGCGTAGATCAGGGGAGCTCCTACAATGAGCAGTTCTTC
-	many	TRBV9	TRBJ1-2	CASSAAGGYGYTF	TGTGCCAGCAGCGCCGCGGGAGGCTATGGCTACACCTTC
TRBD1	many	TRBV9	TRBJ1-4	CASSVGTGKEKLFF	TGTGCCAGCAGCGTCGGGACAGGGAAGGAAAAACTGTTTTTT
TRBD1	many	TRBV9	TRBJ2-1	CASSEGDSYNEQFF	TGTGCCAGCAGCGAGGGGGACAGCTACAATGAGCAGTTCTTC
-	many	TRBV9	TRBJ2-6	CASSVDRANVLTF	TGTGCCAGCAGCGTAGACAGGGCCAACGTCCTGACTTTC
TRBD2	many	TRBV9	TRBJ2-3	CASSVTSGASTDTQYF	TGTGCCAGCAGCGTCACTAGCGGCGCTAGCACAGATACGCAGTATTTT
-	once	TRBV9	TRBJ2-5	CASSVVSDGDQYF	TGTGCCAGCAGCGTAGTTTCTGACGGGGACCAGTACTTC
TRBD2	-	TRBV9	TRBJ2-5	CASSVDLAGGILETQYF	TGTGCCAGCAGCGTAGACCTAGCGGGGGGGATTCTAGAGACCCAGTACTTC
-	few	TRBV7-2	TRBJ2-7	CASRQCDIPLYEQYF	TGTGCCAGCAGGCAATGCGACATTCCGCTATACGAGCAGTACTTC
TRBD2	many	TRBV9	TRBJ2-5	CASSETSGGFQETQYF	TGTGCCAGCAGCGAGACTAGCGGGGGTTTCCAAGAGACCCAGTACTTC
TRBD2	many	TRBV9	TRBJ2-1	CASSTRLASQQFF	TGTGCCAGCAGCACAAGACTAGCCTCGCAACAGTTCTTC
-	many	TRBV9	TRBJ2-7	CASSLDRLGEQYF	TGTGCCAGCAGCCTAGACCGTTTAGGGGAGCAGTACTTC
TRBD2	many	TRBV9	TRBJ2-3	CASSPRTSGGTSTDTQYF	TGTGCCAGCAGCCCGAGGACTAGCGGGGGGACCAGCACAGATACGCAGTATTTT
-	many	TRBV9	TRBJ1-4	CASSRAVTNEKLFF	TGTGCCAGCAGCAGGGCAGTAACTAATGAAAAACTGTTTTTT
-	many	TRBV9	TRBJ2-3	CASSMTADTQYF	TGTGCCAGCAGCATGACAGCAGATACGCAGTATTTT
-	many	TRBV9	TRBJ2-5	CASSVGVGQETQYF	TGTGCCAGCAGCGTAGGGGTGGGCCAAGAGACCCAGTACTTC
TRBD2	many	TRBV9	TRBJ2-1	CASSPSGGRYNEQFF	TGTGCCAGCAGCCCTAGCGGGGGGCGATACAATGAGCAGTTCTTC
-	many	TRBV9	TRBJ2-7	CASSVEIGNSYEQYF	TGTGCCAGCAGCGTAGAAATCGGGAACTCCTACGAGCAGTACTTC
-	many	TRBV9	TRBJ2-7	CASSVVDGYEQYF	TGTGCCAGCAGCGTAGTGGATGGCTACGAGCAGTACTTC
-	many	TRBV9	TRBJ1-2	CASSPRDGQDGYTF	TGTGCCAGCAGCCCTCGGGACGGGCAGGATGGCTACACCTTC
-	many	TRBV9	TRBJ1-6	CASSEALNSPLHF	TGTGCCAGCAGCGAGGCCCTTAATTCACCCCTCCACTTT
-	many	TRBV9	TRBJ2-1	CASSVDLTGEQFF	TGTGCCAGCAGCGTAGACCTGACCGGTGAGCAGTTCTTC
-	many	TRBV9	TRBJ1-4	CASSRRGGLATNEKLFF	TGTGCCAGCAGCCGTAGGGGCGGACTTGCAACTAATGAAAAACTGTTTTTT
-	medium-sized	TRBV9	TRBJ1-2	CASSAHPNYGYTF	TGTGCCAGCAGCGCGCATCCTAACTATGGCTACACCTTC
-	many	TRBV9	TRBJ2-7	CASSVEVGSYEQYF	TGTGCCAGCAGCGTAGAGGTGGGTTCCTACGAGCAGTACTTC
-	many	TRBV9	TRBJ2-2	CASSVTETGELFF	TGTGCCAGCAGCGTAACGGAGACCGGGGAGCTGTTTTTT
-	many	TRBV9	TRBJ1-6	CASSVDLAGPLHF	TGTGCCAGCAGCGTAGACTTGGCCGGACCCCTCCACTTT
-	many	TRBV21-1	TRBJ2-1	CASSTRRNEQFF	TGTGCCAGCAGCACCCGTAGAAATGAGCAGTTCTTC
-	many	TRBV9	TRBJ2-1	CASSVRQSSYNEQFF	TGTGCCAGCAGCGTCCGACAGAGCTCCTACAATGAGCAGTTCTTC
-	many	TRBV9	TRBJ2-1	CASSVSAKARADNEQFF	TGTGCCAGCAGCGTATCCGCCAAAGCGCGGGCAGACAATGAGCAGTTCTTC
-	many	TRBV9	TRBJ2-7	CASSAKGVTYEQYF	TGTGCCAGCAGCGCCAAAGGGGTTACCTACGAGCAGTACTTC
TRBD1	many	TRBV9	TRBJ2-5	CASSPRQGPGETQYF	TGTGCCAGCAGCCCCCGACAGGGGCCCGGGGAGACCCAGTACTTC
-	many	TRBV9	TRBJ1-1	CASSRGMNTEAFF	TGTGCCAGCAGCCGAGGAATGAACACTGAAGCTTTCTTT